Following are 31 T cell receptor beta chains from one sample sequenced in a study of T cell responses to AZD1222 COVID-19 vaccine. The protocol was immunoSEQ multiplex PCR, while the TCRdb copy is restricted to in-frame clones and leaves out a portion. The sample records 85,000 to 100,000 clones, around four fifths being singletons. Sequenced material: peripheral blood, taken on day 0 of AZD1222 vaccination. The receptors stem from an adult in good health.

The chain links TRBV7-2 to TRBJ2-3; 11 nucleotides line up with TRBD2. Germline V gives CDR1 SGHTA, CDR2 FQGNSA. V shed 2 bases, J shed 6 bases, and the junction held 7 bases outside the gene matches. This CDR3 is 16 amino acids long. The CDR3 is CASSLSTSGRPDTQYF. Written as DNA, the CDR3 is TGTGCCAGCAGCTTAAGCACTAGCGGGAGACCCGATACGCAGTATTTT.

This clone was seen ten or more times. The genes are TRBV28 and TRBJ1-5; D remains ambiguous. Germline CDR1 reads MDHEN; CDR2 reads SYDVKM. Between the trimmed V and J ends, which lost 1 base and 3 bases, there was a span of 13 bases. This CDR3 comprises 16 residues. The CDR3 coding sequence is TGTGCCAGCAGTTTATTATCCGGGAGCGTCAATCAGCCCCAGCATTTT. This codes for CASSLLSGSVNQPQHF.

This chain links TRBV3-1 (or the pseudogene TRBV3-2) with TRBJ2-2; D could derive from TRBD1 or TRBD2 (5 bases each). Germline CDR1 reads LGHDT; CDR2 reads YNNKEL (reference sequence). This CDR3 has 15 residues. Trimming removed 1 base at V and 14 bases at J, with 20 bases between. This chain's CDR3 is CASSQVNGAPLELFF. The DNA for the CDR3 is TGTGCCAGCAGCCAAGTTAACGGGGCGCCGCTGGAACTGTTTTTT.

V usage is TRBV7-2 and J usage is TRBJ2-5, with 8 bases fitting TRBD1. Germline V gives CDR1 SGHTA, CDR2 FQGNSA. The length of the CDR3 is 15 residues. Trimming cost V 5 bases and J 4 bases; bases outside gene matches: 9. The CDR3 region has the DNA TGTGCCAGCAGCCCCCGCGACAGGGGAGGAGAGACCCAGTACTTC. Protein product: CASSPRDRGGETQYF.

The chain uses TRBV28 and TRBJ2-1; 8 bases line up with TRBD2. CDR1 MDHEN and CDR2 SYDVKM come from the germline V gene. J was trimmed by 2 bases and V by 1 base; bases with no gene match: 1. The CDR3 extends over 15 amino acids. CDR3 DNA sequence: TGTGCCAGCAGTTTATCCGGGAGGGCCTACAATGAGCAGTTCTTC. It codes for CASSLSGRAYNEQFF.

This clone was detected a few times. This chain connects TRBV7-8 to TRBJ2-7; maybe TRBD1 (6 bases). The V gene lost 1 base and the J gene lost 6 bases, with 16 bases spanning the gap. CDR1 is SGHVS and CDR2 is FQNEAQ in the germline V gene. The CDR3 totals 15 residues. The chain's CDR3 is CASSLVTGFLSEQYF. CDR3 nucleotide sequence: TGTGCCAGCAGCTTAGTGACAGGATTCCTGTCCGAGCAGTACTTC.

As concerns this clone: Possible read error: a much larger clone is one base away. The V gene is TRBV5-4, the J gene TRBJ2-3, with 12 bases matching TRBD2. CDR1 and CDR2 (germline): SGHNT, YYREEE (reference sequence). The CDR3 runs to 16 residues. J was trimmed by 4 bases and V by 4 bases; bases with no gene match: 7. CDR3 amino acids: CASSILAGGEPDTQYF. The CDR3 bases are TGTGCCAGCAGCATCCTAGCGGGAGGGGAACCAGATACGCAGTATTTT.

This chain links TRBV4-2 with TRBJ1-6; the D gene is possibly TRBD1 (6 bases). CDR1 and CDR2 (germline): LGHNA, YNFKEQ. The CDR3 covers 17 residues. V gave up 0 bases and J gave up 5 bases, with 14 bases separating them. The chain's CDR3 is CASSQDRGAGNNSPLHF. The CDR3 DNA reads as TGTGCCAGCAGCCAAGATAGGGGGGCAGGTAATAATTCACCCCTCCACTTT.

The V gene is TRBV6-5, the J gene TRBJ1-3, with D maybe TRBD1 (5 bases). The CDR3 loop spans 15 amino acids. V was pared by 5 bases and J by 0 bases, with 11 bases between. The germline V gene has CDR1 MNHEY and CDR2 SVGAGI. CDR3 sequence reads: CASSRDVSSGNTIYF. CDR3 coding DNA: TGTGCCAGCAGTAGGGACGTTAGCTCTGGAAACACCATATATTTT.

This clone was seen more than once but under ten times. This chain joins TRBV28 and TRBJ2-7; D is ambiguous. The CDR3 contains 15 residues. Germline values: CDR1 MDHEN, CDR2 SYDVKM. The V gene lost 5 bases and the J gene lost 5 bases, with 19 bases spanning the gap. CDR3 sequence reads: CASSASSRLAHEQYF. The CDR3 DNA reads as TGTGCCAGCAGTGCCTCCTCCCGACTTGCCCACGAGCAGTACTTC.

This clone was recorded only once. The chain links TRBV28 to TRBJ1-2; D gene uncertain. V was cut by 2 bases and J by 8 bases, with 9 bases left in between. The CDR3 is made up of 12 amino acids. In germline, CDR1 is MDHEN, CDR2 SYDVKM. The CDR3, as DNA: TGTGCCAGCAGTTTAAATACCCACGGCTACACCTTC. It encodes CASSLNTHGYTF.

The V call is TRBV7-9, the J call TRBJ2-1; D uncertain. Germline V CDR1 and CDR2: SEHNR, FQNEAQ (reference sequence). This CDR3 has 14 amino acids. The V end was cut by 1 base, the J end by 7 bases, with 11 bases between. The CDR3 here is CASSLEPSLNEQFF. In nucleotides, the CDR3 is TGTGCCAGCAGCTTAGAGCCCAGTCTGAATGAGCAGTTCTTC. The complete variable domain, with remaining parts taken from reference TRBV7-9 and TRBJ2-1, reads DTGVSQNPRHKITKRGQNVTFRCDPISEHNRLYWYRQTLGQGPEFLTYFQNEAQLEKSRLLSDRFSAERPKGSFSTLEIQRTEQGDSAMYLCASSLEPSLNEQFFGPGTRLTVL.

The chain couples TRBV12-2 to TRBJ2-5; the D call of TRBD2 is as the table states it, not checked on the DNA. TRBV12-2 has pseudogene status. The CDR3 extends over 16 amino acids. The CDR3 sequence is CASRPPGPRDSETQYF. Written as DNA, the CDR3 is TGTGCAAGTCGCCCACCCGGGCCTCGGGATTCAGAGACCCAGTACTTC.

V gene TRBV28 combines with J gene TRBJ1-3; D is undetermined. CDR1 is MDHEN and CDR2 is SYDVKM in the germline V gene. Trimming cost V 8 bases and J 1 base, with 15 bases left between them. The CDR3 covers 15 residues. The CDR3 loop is CASRRTSFSGNTIYF. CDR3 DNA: TGTGCCAGCCGCCGGACGTCGTTTTCTGGAAACACCATATATTTT.

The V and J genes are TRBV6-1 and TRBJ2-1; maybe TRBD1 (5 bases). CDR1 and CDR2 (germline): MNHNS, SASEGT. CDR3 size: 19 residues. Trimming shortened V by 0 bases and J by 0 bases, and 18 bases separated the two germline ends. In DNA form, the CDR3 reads TGTGCCAGCAGTGAAGCGCGCCGGCAGGGTAGGGGCTCCTACAATGAGCAGTTCTTC. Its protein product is CASSEARRQGRGSYNEQFF.

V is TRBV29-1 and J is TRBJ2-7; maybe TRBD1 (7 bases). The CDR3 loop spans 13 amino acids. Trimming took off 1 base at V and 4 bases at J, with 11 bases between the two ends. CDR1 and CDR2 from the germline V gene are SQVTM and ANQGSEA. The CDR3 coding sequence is TGCAGCGTTGAAGTCCAGGGGGGTTACGAGCAGTACTTC. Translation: CSVEVQGGYEQYF.

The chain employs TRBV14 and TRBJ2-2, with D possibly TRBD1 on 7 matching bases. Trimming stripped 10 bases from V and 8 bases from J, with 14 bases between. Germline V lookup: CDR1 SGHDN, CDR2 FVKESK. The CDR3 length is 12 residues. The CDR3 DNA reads TGTGCCACCCCAGGGGGGAGAGGGGAGCTGTTTTTT. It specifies CATPGGRGELFF.

The DNA for the CDR3 is TGTGCCAGCCGGGACAGTACCTACGAGCAGTACTTC. Translating it yields CASRDSTYEQYF. V gene TRBV6-5 combines with J gene TRBJ2-7; 7 bases fit TRBD1. V dropped 8 bases and J dropped 2; count of bases not matched to a gene: 3. Germline V CDR1 and CDR2: MNHEY, SVGAGI. There are 12 residues in the CDR3.

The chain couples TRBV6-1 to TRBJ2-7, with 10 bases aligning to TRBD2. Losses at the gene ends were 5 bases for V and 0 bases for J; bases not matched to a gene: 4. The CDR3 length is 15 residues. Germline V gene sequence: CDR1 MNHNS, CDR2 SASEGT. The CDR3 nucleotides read TGTGCCAGCAGTTCTGGACTAGCGGTCTCCTACGAGCAGTACTTC. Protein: CASSSGLAVSYEQYF.

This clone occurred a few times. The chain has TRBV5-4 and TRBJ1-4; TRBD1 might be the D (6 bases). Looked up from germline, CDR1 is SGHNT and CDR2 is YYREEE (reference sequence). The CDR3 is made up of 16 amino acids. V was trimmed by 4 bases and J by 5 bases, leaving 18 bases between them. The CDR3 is CASSLGRGGRNEKLFF. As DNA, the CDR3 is TGTGCCAGCAGCCTCGGAAGGGGGGGAAGAAATGAAAAACTGTTTTTT.

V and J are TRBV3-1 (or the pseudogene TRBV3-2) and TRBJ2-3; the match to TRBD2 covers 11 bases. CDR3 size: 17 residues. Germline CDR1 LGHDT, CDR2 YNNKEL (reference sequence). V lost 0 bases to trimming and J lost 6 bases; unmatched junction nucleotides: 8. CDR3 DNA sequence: TGTGCCAGCAGCCAAGATCTACTAGCGGGAGAAAGGGATACGCAGTATTTT. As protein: CASSQDLLAGERDTQYF.

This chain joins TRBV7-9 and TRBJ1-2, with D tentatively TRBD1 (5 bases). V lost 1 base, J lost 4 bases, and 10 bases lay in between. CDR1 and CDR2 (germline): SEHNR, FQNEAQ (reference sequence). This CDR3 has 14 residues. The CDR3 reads CASSLVGVSYGYTF. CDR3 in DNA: TGTGCCAGCAGCTTAGTGGGGGTTTCCTATGGCTACACCTTC.

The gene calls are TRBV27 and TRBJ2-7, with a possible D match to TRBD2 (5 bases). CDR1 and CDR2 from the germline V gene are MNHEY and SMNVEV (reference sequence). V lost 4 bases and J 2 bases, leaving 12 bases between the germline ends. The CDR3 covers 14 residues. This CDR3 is CASSSPGSTYEQYF. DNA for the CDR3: TGTGCCAGCAGTTCTCCGGGGTCAACCTACGAGCAGTACTTC.

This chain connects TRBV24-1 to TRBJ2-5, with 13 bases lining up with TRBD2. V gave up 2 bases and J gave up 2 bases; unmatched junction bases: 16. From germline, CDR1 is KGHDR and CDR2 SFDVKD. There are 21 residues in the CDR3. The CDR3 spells CATSDSPRLAGGSPPQETQYF. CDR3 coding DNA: TGTGCCACCAGTGATTCACCACGACTAGCGGGAGGCTCCCCGCCTCAAGAGACCCAGTACTTC.

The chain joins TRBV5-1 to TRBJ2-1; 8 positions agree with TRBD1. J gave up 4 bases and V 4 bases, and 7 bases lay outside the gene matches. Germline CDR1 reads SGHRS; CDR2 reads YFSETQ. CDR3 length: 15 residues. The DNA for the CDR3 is TGCGCCAGCAGCCCGACAGGGGCCGGGTACAATGAGCAGTTCTTC. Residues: CASSPTGAGYNEQFF.

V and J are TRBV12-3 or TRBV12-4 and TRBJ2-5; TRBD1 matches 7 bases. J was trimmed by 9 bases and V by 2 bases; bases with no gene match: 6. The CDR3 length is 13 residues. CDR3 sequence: CASSLRDRGAQYF. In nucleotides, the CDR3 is TGTGCCAGCAGTTTAAGGGACAGAGGGGCCCAGTACTTC.

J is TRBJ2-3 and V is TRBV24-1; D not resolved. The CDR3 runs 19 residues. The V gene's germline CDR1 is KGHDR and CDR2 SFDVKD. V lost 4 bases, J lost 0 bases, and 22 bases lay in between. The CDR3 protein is CATSESSSSLPSSTDTQYF. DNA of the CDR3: TGTGCCACCAGTGAATCCTCGTCTAGTCTTCCCTCTAGCACAGATACGCAGTATTTT.

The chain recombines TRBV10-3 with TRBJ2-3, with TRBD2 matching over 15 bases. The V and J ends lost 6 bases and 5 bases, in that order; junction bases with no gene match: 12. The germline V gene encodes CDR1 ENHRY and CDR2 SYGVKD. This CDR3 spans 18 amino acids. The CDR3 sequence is CAIRGTSGRSARGDTQYF. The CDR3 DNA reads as TGTGCCATCAGGGGGACTAGCGGGAGGTCCGCCAGGGGAGATACGCAGTATTTT.

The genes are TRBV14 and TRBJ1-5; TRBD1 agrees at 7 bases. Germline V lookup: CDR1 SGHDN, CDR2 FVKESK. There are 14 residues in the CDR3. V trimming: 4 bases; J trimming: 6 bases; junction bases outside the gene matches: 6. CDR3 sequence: CASSPQGVGQPQHF. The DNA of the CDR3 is TGTGCCAGCAGCCCCCAGGGGGTAGGTCAGCCCCAGCATTTT.

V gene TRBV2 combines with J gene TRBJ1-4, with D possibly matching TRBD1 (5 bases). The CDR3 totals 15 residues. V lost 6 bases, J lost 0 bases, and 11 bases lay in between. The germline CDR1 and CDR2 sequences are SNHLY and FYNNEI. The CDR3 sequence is CASSNPTATNEKLFF. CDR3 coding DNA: TGTGCCAGCAGCAACCCGACAGCAACTAATGAAAAACTGTTTTTT.

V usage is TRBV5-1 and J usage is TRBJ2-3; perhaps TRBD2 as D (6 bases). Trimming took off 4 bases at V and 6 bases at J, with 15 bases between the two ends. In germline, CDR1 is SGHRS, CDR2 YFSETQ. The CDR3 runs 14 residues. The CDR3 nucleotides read TGCGCCAGCAGCCTAGGGACCCGGGGGGATACGCAGTATTTT. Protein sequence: CASSLGTRGDTQYF.